The TCR beta chain described here comes from a study of cytomegalovirus exposure and HLA in healthy donors. In the PCR, 60 Vbeta and 13 Jbeta primers were used. Generated by immunoSEQ multiplex PCR, the TCRdb table keeps only in-frame clones and is missing some. The sample has about 200,000 clones. The specimen sequenced was PBMCs. This receptor was obtained from a man aged 30 to 39 in good health and CMV-seronegative.

CDR3: CASKPRGFSVPPSNQPQHF. The CDR3 DNA follows: TGTGCCAGCAAGCCCCGCGGGTTTTCCGTTCCCCCAAGCAATCAGCCCCAGCATTTT. The chain uses TRBV27 and TRBJ1-5; D is unresolved. Germline loops: CDR1 MNHEY, CDR2 SMNVEV (reference sequence). The CDR3 loop spans 19 amino acids. The V end lost 7 bases, the J end lost 1 base, and 26 bases lay between the germline ends.